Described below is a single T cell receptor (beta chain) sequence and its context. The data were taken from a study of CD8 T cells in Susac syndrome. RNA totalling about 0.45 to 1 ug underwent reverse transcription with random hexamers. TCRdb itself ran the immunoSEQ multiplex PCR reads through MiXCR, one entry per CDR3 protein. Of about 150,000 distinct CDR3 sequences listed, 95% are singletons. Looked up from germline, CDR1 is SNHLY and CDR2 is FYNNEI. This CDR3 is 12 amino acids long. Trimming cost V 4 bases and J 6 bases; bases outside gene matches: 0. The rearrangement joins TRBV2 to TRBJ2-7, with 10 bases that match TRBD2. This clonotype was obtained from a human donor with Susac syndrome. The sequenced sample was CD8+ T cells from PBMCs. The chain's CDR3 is CASSVAGGEQYF. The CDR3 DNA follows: TGTGCCAGCAGTGTAGCGGGGGGCGAGCAGTACTTC. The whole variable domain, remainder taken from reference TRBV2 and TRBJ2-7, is EPEVTQTPSHQVTQMGQEVILRCVPISNHLYFYWYRQILGQKVEFLVSFYNNEISEKSEIFDDQFSVERPDGSNFTLKIRSTKLEDSAMYFCASSVAGGEQYFGPGTRLTVT.